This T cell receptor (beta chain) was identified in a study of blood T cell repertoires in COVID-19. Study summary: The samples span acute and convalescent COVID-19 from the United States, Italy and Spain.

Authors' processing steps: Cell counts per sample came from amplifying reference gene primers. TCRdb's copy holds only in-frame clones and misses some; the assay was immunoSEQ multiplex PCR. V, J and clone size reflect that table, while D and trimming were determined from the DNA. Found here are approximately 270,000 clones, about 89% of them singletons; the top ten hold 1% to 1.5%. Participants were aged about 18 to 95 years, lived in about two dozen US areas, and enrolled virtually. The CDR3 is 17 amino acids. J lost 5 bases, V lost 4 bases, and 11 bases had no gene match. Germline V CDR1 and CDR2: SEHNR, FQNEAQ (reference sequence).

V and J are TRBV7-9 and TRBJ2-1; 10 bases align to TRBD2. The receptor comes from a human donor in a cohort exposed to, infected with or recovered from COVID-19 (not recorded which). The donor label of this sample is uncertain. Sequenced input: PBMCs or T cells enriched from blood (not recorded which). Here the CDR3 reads CASSSIGLADLHNEQFF. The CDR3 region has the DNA TGTGCCAGCAGCTCGATAGGACTAGCGGACCTCCACAATGAGCAGTTCTTC. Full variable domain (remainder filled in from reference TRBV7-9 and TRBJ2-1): DTGVSQNPRHKITKRGQNVTFRCDPISEHNRLYWYRQTLGQGPEFLTYFQNEAQLEKSRLLSDRFSAERPKGSFSTLEIQRTEQGDSAMYLCASSSIGLADLHNEQFFGPGTRLTVL.